One sample yielded the 20 T cell receptor beta chains listed below, sequenced in a study of blood T cell repertoires in COVID-19. Profiled with immunoSEQ multiplex PCR; TCRdb holds only in-frame clones, not every one. The sample records roughly 9,400 clones, around three quarters being singletons. Sequences were obtained from peripheral blood. All receptors derive from a human donor in a cohort sampled during active COVID-19.

V is TRBV6-5 and J is TRBJ2-1; 11 bases match TRBD2. The CDR3 has 15 amino acids. CDR1 and CDR2 (germline): MNHEY, SVGAGI. Trimming removed 6 bases from V and 6 bases from J; junction bases left unmatched: 7. The CDR3 region is CASRPVAGGSNEQFF. The CDR3 DNA sequence: TGTGCCAGCAGGCCAGTAGCGGGGGGGAGCAATGAGCAGTTCTTC.

The chain uses TRBV10-3 and TRBJ2-7; a weak D match, TRBD1 (7 bases). V was pared by 10 bases and J by 5 bases, with 21 bases between. The CDR3 extends over 14 amino acids. Germline CDR1 reads ENHRY; CDR2 reads SYGVKD. The CDR3 sequence is CATARGGTVDEQYF. DNA for the CDR3: TGTGCCACCGCTAGGGGCGGGACAGTAGACGAGCAGTACTTC.

This chain uses TRBV7-2 with TRBJ2-5, with a possible D match to TRBD2 (6 bases). This CDR3 has 16 amino acids. Germline CDR1 and CDR2: SGHTA and FQGNSA. With 2 bases removed from V and 5 bases from J, the gap between germline ends came to 18 bases. CDR3 protein: CASSLSLRGGRETQYF. The CDR3, as DNA: TGTGCCAGCAGCTTATCGCTACGCGGAGGGCGGGAGACCCAGTACTTC.

This clone was seen only a few times. The J gene is TRBJ1-1, the V gene TRBV2; possible D gene TRBD1, 6 bases. The CDR3 totals 13 residues. Trimming removed 11 bases at V and 0 bases at J, with 13 bases between. The germline V gene has CDR1 SNHLY and CDR2 FYNNEI. The CDR3 DNA is TGTGCCCGCACGGGGGGGCTGAACACTGAAGCTTTCTTT. Its translation: CARTGGLNTEAFF.

The CDR3 coding sequence is TGTGCCAGCACCCAGGCGGGGACTGAAGCTTTCTTT. It codes for CASTQAGTEAFF. The V and J genes are TRBV2 and TRBJ1-1, with D unresolved. CDR3 length: 12 residues. The V and J ends lost 7 bases and 5 bases respectively, with 11 bases between them. From germline, CDR1 is SNHLY and CDR2 FYNNEI.

This clone was detected a few times. The V and J genes are TRBV7-8 and TRBJ2-7; D possibly corresponds to TRBD2 (5 bases). The CDR3 totals 15 residues. Germline loops: CDR1 SGHVS, CDR2 FQNEAQ. V dropped 0 bases and J dropped 2 bases, with 11 bases sitting between them. CDR3 nucleotides: TGTGCCAGCAGCTTAGCCTCGGGGAATGCCTACGAGCAGTACTTC. It translates to CASSLASGNAYEQYF.

V usage is TRBV7-3 and J usage is TRBJ2-1, with D possibly being TRBD2 (7 bases). This CDR3 comprises 15 residues. CDR1 and CDR2 (germline): SGHTA, FQGTGA. V gave up 2 bases and J gave up 8 bases, with 16 bases separating them. In DNA, the CDR3 is TGTGCCAGCAGCTTATCGGGGGGCCCCTTCGATGAGCAGTTCTTC. Protein sequence: CASSLSGGPFDEQFF.

This sequence joins TRBV27 and TRBJ2-7; 7 positions agree with TRBD1. CDR3 size: 15 residues. Germline-derived CDR1 and CDR2 are MNHEY and SMNVEV (reference sequence). J was trimmed by 3 bases and V by 5 bases; bases with no gene match: 10. CDR3 sequence: CASSLNRDSLYEQYF. The DNA of the CDR3 is TGTGCCAGCAGTCTAAACCGGGACAGCCTCTACGAGCAGTACTTC.

The V and J genes are TRBV2 and TRBJ2-2, with 8 bases matching TRBD1. CDR3 size: 14 residues. From germline, CDR1 is SNHLY and CDR2 FYNNEI. The junction had 2 bases not matched to a gene; V was cut back by 1 base and J by 7 bases. CDR3 amino acids: CASSEGQGIGELFF. The CDR3 DNA follows: TGTGCCAGCAGTGAAGGACAGGGGATCGGGGAGCTGTTTTTT.

This clone was recorded only once. V and J are TRBV6-2 or TRBV6-3 and TRBJ2-5; unclear D gene. This CDR3 has 15 residues. V was shortened by 4 bases and J by 6 bases, with 18 bases between the two germline ends. Looked up from germline, CDR1 is MNHEY and CDR2 is SVGEGT. The CDR3 loop is CASSFARGGEKTQYF. CDR3 coding DNA: TGTGCCAGCAGTTTCGCTCGAGGTGGAGAGAAGACCCAGTACTTC.

This chain joins TRBV28 and TRBJ2-2, with D possibly being TRBD2 (5 bases). The CDR3 is 16 amino acids. Trimming took 1 base from V and 2 from J, leaving 11 bases between them. Germline assignment: CDR1 MDHEN and CDR2 SYDVKM. CDR3 nucleotide sequence: TGTGCCAGCAGTTTATTAGCGACCAGTAACACCGGGGAGCTGTTTTTT. It is translated as CASSLLATSNTGELFF.

The V call is TRBV9, the J call TRBJ2-7; 8 nucleotides align to TRBD1. From germline, CDR1 is SGDLS and CDR2 YYNGEE. V shed 2 bases, J shed 2 bases, and the junction held 6 bases outside the gene matches. The CDR3 is 15 amino acids. The CDR3 spells CASSVRGQGTYEQYF. CDR3 DNA sequence: TGTGCCAGCAGCGTTCGAGGACAGGGTACCTACGAGCAGTACTTC.

The chain carries TRBV6-2 or TRBV6-3 and TRBJ1-2, with D possibly TRBD1 on 5 matching bases. The CDR3 has 14 residues. Germline loops: CDR1 MNHEY, CDR2 SVGEGT. V was shortened by 6 bases and J by 0 bases, with 11 bases between the two germline ends. The CDR3 loop reads CASSLGGTNYGYTF. CDR3 DNA: TGTGCCAGCAGCCTCGGGGGGACTAACTATGGCTACACCTTC.

This clone was seen only a few times. This chain connects TRBV19 to TRBJ1-1; 7 nucleotides align to TRBD1. V shed 3 bases and J 11 bases; nucleotides not matched to a gene: 12. The V gene's germline CDR1 is LNHDA and CDR2 SQIVND (reference sequence). This CDR3 spans 14 amino acids. The CDR3 is CASSIWQGGSRAFF. CDR3 DNA sequence: TGTGCCAGTAGTATCTGGCAGGGGGGAAGCAGGGCTTTCTTT. Together with reference TRBV19 and TRBJ1-1, the CDR3 gives the full variable domain: DGGITQSPKYLFRKEGQNVTLSCEQNLNHDAMYWYRQDPGQGLRLIYYSQIVNDFQKGDIAEGYSVSREKKESFPLTVTSAQKNPTAFYLCASSIWQGGSRAFFGQGTRLTVV.

This clone was found once. The V call is TRBV6-6, the J call TRBJ2-2; 10 bases agree with TRBD1. V trimming: 3 bases; J trimming: 7 bases; junction bases outside the gene matches: 8. Germline assignment: CDR1 MNHNY and CDR2 SVGAGI (reference sequence). The CDR3 spans 16 residues. CDR3 residues: CASSYRSGQGSGELFF. The CDR3 DNA follows: TGTGCCAGCAGTTATAGATCGGGACAGGGGAGCGGGGAGCTGTTTTTT.

V usage is TRBV7-9 and J usage is TRBJ1-4; 8 bases agree with TRBD1. The length of the CDR3 is 16 residues. Germline loops: CDR1 SEHNR, CDR2 FQNEAQ (reference sequence). V lost 4 bases, J lost 5 bases, and 9 bases stayed unmatched. DNA for the CDR3: TGTGCCAGCAGCTCAACCGGACAGGGAGGCAATGAAAAACTGTTTTTT. This codes for CASSSTGQGGNEKLFF.

The rearrangement uses TRBV5-1 and TRBJ2-7; 7 bases line up with TRBD1. V shed 2 bases and J 7 bases; nucleotides not matched to a gene: 9. Germline V gives CDR1 SGHRS, CDR2 YFSETQ. CDR3 length equals 14 residues. The CDR3 loop is CASSLGGQSWEQYF. CDR3 sequence (DNA): TGCGCCAGCAGCTTAGGGGGACAGTCCTGGGAGCAGTACTTC.

This chain joins TRBV30 and TRBJ2-7; TRBD1 is a possible D gene (6 bases). Trimming removed 5 bases from V and 1 base from J, with 24 bases in between. The CDR3 consists of 17 residues. From germline, CDR1 is GTSNPN and CDR2 SVGIG (reference sequence). CDR3 nucleotides: TGTGCCTGGGGACTGAGGGGGTTCACATCGGTTTCCTACGAGCAGTACTTC. It encodes CAWGLRGFTSVSYEQYF.

The V gene is TRBV3-1 (or the pseudogene TRBV3-2), the J gene TRBJ1-5; 8 bases line up with TRBD1. V was pared by 5 bases and J by 2 bases, with 2 bases of the junction left unmatched. Germline assignment: CDR1 LGHDT and CDR2 YNNKEL (reference sequence). The CDR3 totals 14 residues. For the CDR3, the DNA is TGTGCCAGCAGCGACAGGGGCGGCAATCAGCCCCAGCATTTT. This gives the protein CASSDRGGNQPQHF.

This clone was seen a handful of times. The J gene is TRBJ1-6, the V gene TRBV27; a possible D gene is TRBD1 (5 bases). Germline V gene lookup returns CDR1 MNHEY and CDR2 SMNVEV (reference sequence). CDR3 length: 15 residues. The V gene lost 2 bases and the J gene lost 0 bases, with 5 bases spanning the gap. In nucleotides, the CDR3 is TGTGCCAGCAGTTTAAGGGGCTCCTATAATTCACCCCTCCACTTT. Protein product: CASSLRGSYNSPLHF.